Listed below are T cell receptor beta chains from one sample, sequenced in a study of T cell responses to AZD1222 COVID-19 vaccine. Sequenced by immunoSEQ multiplex PCR; TCRdb stores in-frame clones only, minus some. Among fewer than 200,000 clones listed, 88% were seen once. The sequenced sample was peripheral blood, obtained on day 0 of AZD1222 vaccination. The receptor source for this set is an adult in good health. Each CDR3 is given with its conserved first and last residue. D genes are given only for firm matches. Where a row states a size, it is once, few, many or the class of an expanded clone; other rows omit it.

NA,NA,TRBV19,TRBJ2-4,CASSIVGVQYF,TGTGCCAGTAGTATAGTTGGAGTTCAGTACTTC
NA,TRBD1,TRBV14,TRBJ1-1,CASSLRTGGSNTEAFF,TGTGCCAGCAGCCTAAGGACAGGGGGCTCGAACACTGAAGCTTTCTTT
NA,NA,TRBV30,TRBJ1-2,CAWSMRTPLRDF,TGTGCCTGGAGTATGCGGACTCCCCTAAGGGATTTC
NA,NA,TRBV5-6,TRBJ2-7,CASSLSPNRGQYF,TGTGCCAGCAGCTTGTCACCAAACCGAGGGCAGTACTTC
NA,NA,TRBV27,TRBJ2-5,CASTRAPQETQYF,TGTGCCAGCACCCGGGCCCCACAAGAGACCCAGTACTTC
NA,NA,TRBV27,TRBJ2-7,CASSLSKGDGYEQYF,TGTGCCAGCAGTTTATCGAAAGGGGACGGCTACGAGCAGTACTTC
NA,NA,TRBV6-5,TRBJ1-4,CASSKRGGTNEKLFF,TGTGCCAGCAGTAAAAGGGGTGGGACTAATGAAAAACTGTTTTTT
NA,NA,TRBV21-1,TRBJ2-2,CASSKRPGAEPGELFF,TGTGCCAGCAGCAAAAGGCCGGGGGCCGAGCCCGGGGAGCTGTTTTTT
NA,TRBD1,TRBV18,TRBJ1-6,CASSRDRGGSPLHF,TGTGCCAGCTCACGGGACAGGGGAGGATCACCCCTCCACTTT
NA,TRBD1,TRBV9,TRBJ1-2,CASSVDDRGSYGYTF,TGTGCCAGCAGCGTAGACGACAGGGGATCCTATGGCTACACCTTC
NA,NA,TRBV19,TRBJ1-2,CASSSRGAAANYGYTF,TGTGCCAGTAGTTCCAGAGGGGCGGCCGCTAACTATGGCTACACCTTC
NA,NA,TRBV14,TRBJ1-2,CASSPGGNPGGYGYTF,TGTGCCAGCAGCCCTGGGGGGAATCCGGGCGGCTATGGCTACACCTTC
NA,TRBD1,TRBV10-3,TRBJ1-1,CAISRDRGESTEAFF,TGTGCCATCAGCCGGGACAGGGGGGAAAGCACTGAAGCTTTCTTT
NA,TRBD1,TRBV19,TRBJ1-6,CATDRTGEDSPLHF,TGTGCCACCGACCGGACAGGGGAAGATTCACCCCTCCACTTT
once,TRBD1,TRBV6-2/TRBV6-3,TRBJ1-5,CASSQTGAWQPQHF,TGTGCCAGCAGCCAAACAGGGGCATGGCAGCCCCAGCATTTT
NA,TRBD2,TRBV6-2/TRBV6-3,TRBJ2-7,CASSYQLLAGALSYEQYF,TGTGCCAGCAGTTACCAACTACTAGCGGGGGCCCTCTCCTACGAGCAGTACTTC
NA,NA,TRBV3-1/TRBV3-2,TRBJ1-6,CASSQDWSPLHF,TGTGCCAGCAGCCAAGATTGGTCACCCCTCCACTTT
NA,NA,TRBV6-2/TRBV6-3,TRBJ1-5,CASSYSSQPQHF,TGTGCCAGCAGTTACTCAAGTCAGCCCCAGCATTTT
NA,NA,TRBV27,TRBJ2-7,CASSSTDYEQYF,TGTGCCAGCAGTTCCACTGACTACGAGCAGTACTTC
NA,NA,TRBV30,TRBJ2-4,CAWSLQGGNIQYF,TGTGCCTGGAGTCTTCAGGGAGGAAACATTCAGTACTTC
NA,TRBD1,TRBV27,TRBJ1-4,CASSLTGERNEKLFF,TGTGCCAGCAGTCTCACAGGGGAACGTAATGAAAAACTGTTTTTT
NA,NA,TRBV27,TRBJ1-1,CASSLAGGRAEAFF,TGTGCCAGCAGTTTAGCTGGGGGGAGGGCTGAAGCTTTCTTT
NA,NA,TRBV3-1/TRBV3-2,TRBJ2-6,CASSHRQAPVSGANVLTF,TGTGCCAGCAGCCACCGACAGGCCCCTGTCTCTGGGGCCAACGTCCTGACTTTC
NA,NA,TRBV18,TRBJ2-5,CASSPRGAARETQYF,TGTGCCAGCTCACCCCGCGGAGCAGCTAGGGAGACCCAGTACTTC
few,NA,TRBV9,TRBJ2-7,CASSGSGTPNEQYF,TGTGCCAGCAGCGGATCGGGGACCCCGAACGAGCAGTACTTC
NA,TRBD1,TRBV19,TRBJ1-4,CASSRQGASNEKLFF,TGTGCCAGTAGTCGACAGGGGGCGAGTAATGAAAAACTGTTTTTT
once,TRBD2,TRBV9,TRBJ2-1,CASSVEGGRASYNEQFF,TGTGCCAGCAGCGTAGAGGGCGGGAGGGCCTCCTACAATGAGCAGTTCTTC
NA,TRBD1,TRBV29-1,TRBJ2-6,CSVGQVSGANVLTF,TGCAGCGTAGGACAGGTATCTGGGGCCAACGTCCTGACTTTC
NA,NA,TRBV9,TRBJ1-6,CASSVVGNSPLHF,TGTGCCAGCAGCGTAGTGGGGAATTCACCCCTCCACTTT
NA,NA,TRBV2,TRBJ2-3,CASSVVDTQYF,TGTGCCAGCAGTGTGGTAGATACGCAGTATTTT
once,TRBD2,TRBV11-3,TRBJ2-2,CASPKGGLAFYGELFF,TGTGCCAGCCCTAAGGGAGGACTAGCGTTCTACGGGGAGCTGTTTTTT
few,NA,TRBV19,TRBJ1-5,CASSIGDGPSNQPQHF,TGTGCCAGTAGTATAGGTGACGGACCTAGCAATCAGCCCCAGCATTTT
NA,NA,TRBV6-4,TRBJ1-5,CASSDGASRSPQHF,TGTGCCAGCAGTGACGGGGCGTCCAGAAGCCCCCAGCATTTT
NA,NA,TRBV7-3,TRBJ2-5,CASSLDFSGAQYF,TGTGCCAGCAGCTTAGACTTCTCGGGGGCCCAGTACTTC
NA,TRBD2,TRBV9,TRBJ2-1,CASSAYGTSGVNEQFF,TGTGCCAGCAGCGCGTACGGGACTAGCGGGGTCAATGAGCAGTTCTTC
NA,NA,TRBV9,TRBJ1-1,CASSVITGMNTEAFF,TGTGCCAGCAGCGTTATCACAGGGATGAACACTGAAGCTTTCTTT
NA,NA,TRBV27,TRBJ2-1,CASSKTGSSYNEQFF,TGTGCCAGCAGTAAAACAGGGAGCTCCTACAATGAGCAGTTCTTC
NA,TRBD2,TRBV5-1,TRBJ2-2,CASSVGTSGRETGELFF,TGCGCCAGCAGCGTCGGGACTAGCGGGAGAGAGACCGGGGAGCTGTTTTTT
NA,NA,TRBV6-1,TRBJ1-6,CASSEYPRAPLHF,TGTGCCAGCAGTGAGTACCCTAGGGCACCCCTCCACTTT
NA,TRBD1,TRBV4-3,TRBJ1-1,CASSFRQGPGTEAFF,TGCGCCAGCAGCTTTCGACAGGGGCCGGGCACTGAAGCTTTCTTT
NA,NA,TRBV3-1/TRBV3-2,TRBJ1-5,CASSQSASGGNQPQHF,TGTGCCAGCAGCCAATCCGCCAGCGGGGGCAATCAGCCCCAGCATTTT
NA,TRBD1,TRBV5-8,TRBJ1-2,CASALGGQIYGYTF,TGTGCCAGCGCCCTCGGGGGACAGATCTATGGCTACACCTTC
NA,NA,TRBV4-1,TRBJ2-2,CASSQSRANTGELFF,TGCGCCAGCAGCCAAAGCAGGGCAAACACCGGGGAGCTGTTTTTT
once,NA,TRBV11-2,TRBJ1-1,CASNLVGRGTNTEAFF,TGTGCCAGCAACCTGGTGGGGAGGGGGACGAACACTGAAGCTTTCTTT
NA,NA,TRBV4-1,TRBJ1-2,CASSQDTGTNYGYTF,TGCGCCAGCAGCCAAGATACCGGGACAAACTATGGCTACACCTTC
NA,NA,TRBV7-3,TRBJ1-2,CASSPGPNYGYTF,TGTGCCAGCAGCCCCGGGCCTAACTATGGCTACACCTTC
NA,TRBD1,TRBV15,TRBJ2-7,CATSRGAEGGGLEQYF,TGTGCCACCAGCAGAGGGGCGGAAGGGGGCGGATTGGAGCAGTACTTC
NA,TRBD2,TRBV19,TRBJ2-1,CASSIVLAVNNEQFF,TGTGCCAGTAGTATAGTACTAGCGGTTAACAATGAGCAGTTCTTC
NA,TRBD2,TRBV24-1,TRBJ2-4,CATRIRLAGGPLVKNIQYF,TGTGCCACCAGAATTAGACTAGCGGGAGGGCCCTTGGTCAAAAACATTCAGTACTTC
NA,NA,TRBV5-6,TRBJ2-1,CASSRRLIAEFANEQFF,TGTGCCAGCAGCAGACGGTTGATAGCGGAGTTCGCCAATGAGCAGTTCTTC